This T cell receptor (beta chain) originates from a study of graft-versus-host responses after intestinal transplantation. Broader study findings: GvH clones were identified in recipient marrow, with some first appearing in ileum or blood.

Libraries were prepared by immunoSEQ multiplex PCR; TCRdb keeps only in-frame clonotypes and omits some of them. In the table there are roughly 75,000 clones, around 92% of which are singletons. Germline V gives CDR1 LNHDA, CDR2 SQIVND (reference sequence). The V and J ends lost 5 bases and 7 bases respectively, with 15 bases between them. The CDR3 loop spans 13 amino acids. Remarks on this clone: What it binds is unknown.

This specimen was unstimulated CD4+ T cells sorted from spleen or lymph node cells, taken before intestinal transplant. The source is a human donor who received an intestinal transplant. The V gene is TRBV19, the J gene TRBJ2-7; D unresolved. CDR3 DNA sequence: TGTGCCAGTAGTCCAGGTCCCACATGGGAGCAGTACTTC. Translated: CASSPGPTWEQYF.